A selection of T cell receptor beta chains follows, all from one sample in a study of T cells in Graves' hyperthyroidism and ophthalmopathy. TCRdb re-called the multiplex PCR reads through MiXCR, storing one row per CDR3 protein. The sample shows 450,000 to 500,000 distinct CDR3 sequences, 22% of them seen only once. The sequenced sample was blood. Receptors were obtained from a woman between 65 and 79 years old with Graves' ophthalmopathy. The CDR3 runs from the conserved cysteine through the conserved F or W. D genes are given only for firm matches. Size is omitted from some rows. Given values are once, few, many or a class for expanded clones.

>NA|TRBV30|TRBJ2-7|few
CAWSKTLRHEQYF
TGTGCCTGGAGTAAGACCCTAAGGCACGAGCAGTACTTC
>TRBD2|TRBV30|TRBJ2-1|few
CAWSHGRTSGRPSYNEQFF
TGTGCCTGGAGTCATGGGAGGACTAGCGGGAGACCCTCCTACAATGAGCAGTTCTTC
>TRBD1|TRBV19|TRBJ1-5|few
CASGSTGTGGWQPQHF
TGTGCCAGTGGTTCAACAGGGACAGGGGGATGGCAGCCCCAGCATTTT
>NA|TRBV11-2|TRBJ2-2|many
CASSPLKRYTGELFF
TGTGCCAGCAGCCCCCTAAAGCGCTACACCGGGGAGCTGTTTTTT
>TRBD2|TRBV7-9|TRBJ2-1|few
CASSPRALAGGNEQFF
TGTGCCAGCAGCCCTCGCGCCCTAGCGGGGGGTAATGAGCAGTTCTTC
>NA|TRBV12-3/TRBV12-4|TRBJ2-2|NA
CAGGRTGELFF
TGTGCCGGAGGCAGAACCGGGGAGCTGTTTTTT
>NA|TRBV27|TRBJ2-1|few
CASSRRGDEQFF
TGTGCCAGCAGTCGCAGGGGCGATGAGCAGTTCTTC
>NA|TRBV28|TRBJ2-7|few
CASSSPGGSYEQYF
TGTGCCAGCAGTTCGCCAGGGGGGTCCTACGAGCAGTACTTC
>NA|TRBV5-6|TRBJ2-7|few
CASSLMGSYEQYF
TGTGCCAGCAGCTTGATGGGGTCCTACGAGCAGTACTTC
>NA|TRBV3-1|TRBJ2-3|NA
CASSQEAAFRADTQYF
TGTGCCAGCAGCCAGGAGGCAGCCTTTAGGGCAGATACGCAGTATTTT
>NA|TRBV6-1|TRBJ1-1|many
CASSENMNTEAFF
TGTGCCAGCAGTGAGAACATGAACACTGAAGCTTTCTTT
>TRBD2|TRBV20-1|TRBJ2-1|many
CSAREQTSGRAGEQFF
TGCAGTGCTAGAGAGCAGACTAGCGGGAGGGCAGGTGAGCAGTTCTTC
>TRBD2|TRBV20-1|TRBJ2-5|NA
CSARLGTSGRAGRGETQYF
TGCAGTGCTAGGCTCGGGACTAGCGGGAGGGCCGGTCGGGGAGAGACCCAGTACTTC
>NA|TRBV5-1|TRBJ2-1|few
CASSLRNAEQFF
TGCGCCAGCAGCTTGAGGAACGCAGAGCAGTTCTTC
>TRBD2|TRBV7-9|TRBJ2-2|NA
CASSFGTSSLYGELFF
TGTGCCAGCAGCTTTGGGACTAGCTCCCTCTACGGGGAGCTGTTTTTT
>NA|TRBV28|TRBJ2-2|many
CASRGFATGELFF
TGTGCCAGCCGGGGGTTCGCGACCGGGGAGCTGTTTTTT
>NA|TRBV14|TRBJ1-1|few
CASSHRRARRNTEAFF
TGTGCCAGCAGCCACCGACGGGCTAGGAGGAACACTGAAGCTTTCTTT
>TRBD2|TRBV4-2|TRBJ2-3|NA
CASSQFLAGATDTQYF
TGTGCCAGCAGCCAATTTCTAGCGGGAGCCACAGATACGCAGTATTTT
>NA|TRBV3-1|TRBJ1-1|NA
CASSQGPGSTEAFF
TGTGCCAGCAGCCAGGGACCGGGCAGCACTGAAGCTTTCTTT
>NA|TRBV6-2/TRBV6-3|TRBJ2-1|few
CASSNGEGGSSYNEQFF
TGTGCCAGCAGTAATGGGGAAGGCGGAAGCTCCTACAATGAGCAGTTCTTC
>TRBD1|TRBV7-9|TRBJ1-4|few
CASSLDREGAEKLFF
TGTGCCAGCAGCTTAGACAGGGAGGGGGCCGAAAAACTGTTTTTT
>NA|TRBV7-2|TRBJ2-4|NA
CASSRRGRATTAKNIQYF
TGTGCCAGCAGCCGCAGGGGGAGGGCTACTACAGCCAAAAACATTCAGTACTTC
>TRBD1|TRBV5-1|TRBJ2-7|few
CASSLGGPGQEEQYF
TGCGCCAGCAGCTTGGGAGGCCCGGGACAGGAAGAGCAGTACTTC